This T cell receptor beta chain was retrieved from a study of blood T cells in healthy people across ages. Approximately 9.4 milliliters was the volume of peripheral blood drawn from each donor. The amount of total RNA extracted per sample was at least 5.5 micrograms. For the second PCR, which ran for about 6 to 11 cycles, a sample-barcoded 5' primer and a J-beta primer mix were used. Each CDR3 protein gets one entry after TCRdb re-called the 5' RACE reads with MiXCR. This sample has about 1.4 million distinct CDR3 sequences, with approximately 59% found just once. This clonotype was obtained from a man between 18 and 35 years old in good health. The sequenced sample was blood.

This CDR3 reads CASRDTDGGAPYYEQYF. The CDR3 coding sequence is TGCGCCAGCAGGGACACGGACGGGGGGGCCCCTTACTACGAGCAGTACTTC. The J gene is TRBJ2-7, the V gene TRBV10-2; 8 positions agree with TRBD2. Per the germline V gene, CDR1 is WSHSY and CDR2 is SAAADI. V was pared by 6 bases and J by 3 bases, with 16 bases of the junction left unmatched. The CDR3 sequence is 17 residues long.